Described below is a single T cell receptor (beta chain) sequence and its context. What this receptor recognizes is not known. No quality values exist for individual bases; no much larger clone is one base distant. One collaborating source in Seattle enrolled patients while the patients were actively infected and followed the patients over time throughout the course of disease. Each collaborating institution followed its own protocols to collect whole blood in K2EDTA tubes. For TCRbeta analysis, collaborators shipped samples as frozen whole blood, isolated PBMCs, or DNA extracted from either of those sample types. Trimming accounts for 4 bases at V and 7 bases at J, while the number of junction bases matched to no gene is 4. CDR1 is given as MDHEN and CDR2 as SYDVKM, both from the germline V gene. The CDR3 starts with the cysteine, ends with the phenylalanine, and has 15 residues. The sequence is cut down to CDR3 DNA, 45 bases in frame from base 1.

The record originates from a study of blood T cell repertoires in COVID-19 (TCRdb year 2020). Some background on the complete study: Collaborator samples came from the United States, Italy and Spain and covered acute and convalescent phases of COVID-19. The prospective study material was composed of cDNA or gDNA derived from T cells, B-cell-depleted T cells, or PBMCs. Deeply sampled blood TCRbeta repertoires from subjects exposed to, actively infected with, or recovered from COVID-19 were included in the dataset. The repertoires were released in a freely available public database intended as a resource for research on the immune response to SARS-CoV-2. The samples were drawn from two sources: the first 160 participants of the ongoing ImmuneRACE study, and some 1,300 subjects contributed by 6 global collaborators. A de-identified subject ID, COVID-19 status, age in years and sex were almost always included in the sample metadata. Where available, HLA class I and class II types were taken from metadata supplied by the sample provider and were not determined by assay-based typing. Points the paper makes about the study in general: How much clinical and demographic metadata was included differed by source and by participant, and the metadata was provided uncurated.

The immunoSEQ Assay, a bias-controlled multiplex PCR, was used to amplify TCRbeta CDR3 regions from genomic DNA. The original methods were these. Within the assay, amplification of reference gene primers was used to estimate how many nucleated cells each sample contained. Sequence reads were collapsed and filtered to measure the absolute abundance of every unique TCRbeta CDR3 rearrangement. For each sample, productive Simpson clonality was calculated by taking the square root of Simpson's diversity index across productive rearrangements. TCRdb took this table from immuneACCESS and kept in-frame rearrangements with V and J called. Such tables lack part of the clones; where checked against another copy, unresolved V genes explain under half of the gap, and the rest is unexplained. V, J and clone size reflect that table, while D and trimming were determined from the DNA. This sample holds 85,000 to 120,000 clones; about nine tenths were observed only once. The ten largest clones take up around 5% of the sample.

The sequence came from a woman in her 50s with COVID-19, enrolled during active disease. The chain uses TRBV28 and TRBJ1-6; 10 bases in the middle match TRBD1. The sequenced sample consisted of peripheral blood. The CDR3 is CASSSSGQGNSPLHF. The nucleotide sequence is given as TGTGCCAGCAGTTCCTCGGGACAGGGGAATTCACCCCTCCACTTT.